The rows below give T cell receptor beta chains drawn from one sample of a study of cytomegalovirus exposure and HLA in healthy donors. The method was immunoSEQ multiplex PCR; TCRdb's version includes in-frame clones alone and lacks a portion of them. The table lists roughly 280,000 clones, under 80% of them singletons. Input material: PBMCs. These receptors originate from a female donor in good health and CMV-seronegative. CDR3s leave out the opening cysteine and the closing phenylalanine or tryptophan.

v_call cdr3_aa
TRBV28 ASSLIPILQGGDTQY
TRBV7-9 ASSPPGNDRVVAF
TRBV20-1 SAYDRNQQY
TRBV5-6 ASSLGQAFEQY
TRBV10-3 AISESFDRGEETQY
TRBV30 ALGGDSEYNEQF
TRBV7-2 ASSTRTGGGEQY
TRBV6-4 ASSDIQRDRDEQF
TRBV11-2 ASSNSEREDAETQY
TRBV7-9 ASSPDSMREAF
TRBV27 ASSLSGGEQY
TRBV25-1 ASSEYPQGANYGYT
TRBV10-1 ASSPFLRGGELF
TRBV19 ASSMDRGQSSGSYEQY
TRBV2 ASNSGGNTEAF
TRBV6-6 ASSDPGQGVEKLF
TRBV9 ASSVGRENTIY
TRBV27 ASSLGTSGYNEQF
TRBV6-4 ASSDSIPVTGFSYEQY
TRBV2 ASSPQGYGYT
TRBV5-1 ASSLPGNIQY
TRBV6-5 AKIGLALYEQY
TRBV6-1 ASSFRPSGSYEQY
TRBV5-1 ASSFDGSTYEQY
TRBV10-3 AISESWREGTDTQY
TRBV7-9 ASSSRAQGQFQETQY
TRBV5-1 ASSPEGLYEQY
TRBV6-1 ASSEALGTSRINEQF
TRBV15 ATSTYRGRNEQF